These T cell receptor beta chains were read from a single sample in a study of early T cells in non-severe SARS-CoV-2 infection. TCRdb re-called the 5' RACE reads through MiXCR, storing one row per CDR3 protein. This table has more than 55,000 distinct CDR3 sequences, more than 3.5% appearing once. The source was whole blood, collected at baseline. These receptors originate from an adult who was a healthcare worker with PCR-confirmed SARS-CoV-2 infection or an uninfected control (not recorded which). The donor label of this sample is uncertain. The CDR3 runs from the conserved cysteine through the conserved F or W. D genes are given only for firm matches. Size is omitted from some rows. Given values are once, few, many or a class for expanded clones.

DNA: TGTGCCAGCAGTCTTGACAGCATCATGAACACTGAAGCTTTCTTT
CDR3: CASSLDSIMNTEAFF
J: TRBJ1-1
V: TRBV12-3/TRBV12-4
size: many
D: NA

DNA: TGTGCCAGCAGCTTAGTGGGGACGGCGAACTATGGCTACACCTTC
CDR3: CASSLVGTANYGYTF
J: TRBJ1-2
V: TRBV7-8
size: many
D: NA

DNA: TGTGCCAGCAGATGGCAGGGGGAGGATACGCAGTATTTT
CDR3: CASRWQGEDTQYF
J: TRBJ2-3
V: TRBV3-1
size: NA
D: TRBD1

DNA: TGTGCCAGCAGTGAGGGTAGCGGGGGGGCGACAGATACGCAGTATTTT
CDR3: CASSEGSGGATDTQYF
J: TRBJ2-3
V: TRBV6-4
size: many
D: TRBD2

DNA: TGTGCCAGCAGCCTCACGCGGGGGGCCACGGAGCAGTTCTTC
CDR3: CASSLTRGATEQFF
J: TRBJ2-1
V: TRBV11-2
size: many
D: TRBD2

DNA: TGTGCCACCAGCAGAGTGGATTTGATTGATGGCGAGCAGTACTTC
CDR3: CATSRVDLIDGEQYF
J: TRBJ2-7
V: TRBV15
size: NA
D: NA

DNA: TGTGCCACCTGGGAAGCGGAGAACACTGAACCTTTCTTT
CDR3: CATWEAENTEPFF
J: TRBJ1-1
V: TRBV15
size: few
D: NA

DNA: TGTGCCATCAGTGAGGATAGAAACTATGGCTACACCTTC
CDR3: CAISEDRNYGYTF
J: TRBJ1-2
V: TRBV10-3
size: many
D: NA

DNA: TGTGCCAGCAGCTTGGCATGGGGGGGCATGCAGCCCCAGCATTTT
CDR3: CASSLAWGGMQPQHF
J: TRBJ1-5
V: TRBV5-8
size: many
D: NA

DNA: TGTGCCAGCAGCCACGGGTCTAGCGGGTGGAAGGGAAGCACAGATACGCAGTATTTT
CDR3: CASSHGSSGWKGSTDTQYF
J: TRBJ2-3
V: TRBV3-1
size: NA
D: TRBD2

DNA: TGTGCCAGCAGCCAAGGGCGCCAAACCAAGGGGGTGTCCTATAATTCACCCCTCCACTTT
CDR3: CASSQGRQTKGVSYNSPLHF
J: TRBJ1-6
V: TRBV14
size: few
D: NA

DNA: TGTGCCAGCTCACCACCGACCACCTACGAGCAGTACTTC
CDR3: CASSPPTTYEQYF
J: TRBJ2-7
V: TRBV18
size: NA
D: NA

DNA: TGTGCCAGCAGCCCCTCCGGCTTGTACGAGCAGTACTTC
CDR3: CASSPSGLYEQYF
J: TRBJ2-7
V: TRBV4-2
size: NA
D: NA

DNA: TGTGCCAGCAGTGGCAGGGGGCTACGGACTGAAGCTTTCTTT
CDR3: CASSGRGLRTEAFF
J: TRBJ1-1
V: TRBV12-3/TRBV12-4
size: NA
D: TRBD1

DNA: TGCGCCAGCAGCTTGGATATTGGGGGCGAAGCTTTCTTT
CDR3: CASSLDIGGEAFF
J: TRBJ1-1
V: TRBV5-1
size: few
D: NA

DNA: TGTGCCAGCAGCGAGGACACCACCCTCTCCTACGAGCAGTACTTC
CDR3: CASSEDTTLSYEQYF
J: TRBJ2-7
V: TRBV5-4
size: many
D: NA

DNA: TGTGCCAGCAGTCCGGGACACCAGGACTATGGCTACACCTTC
CDR3: CASSPGHQDYGYTF
J: TRBJ1-2
V: TRBV9
size: NA
D: NA

DNA: TGTGCCAGCAGCTTAGGTGACCGTCTAGCCAAAAACATTCAGTACTTC
CDR3: CASSLGDRLAKNIQYF
J: TRBJ2-4
V: TRBV7-2
size: NA
D: NA

DNA: TGTGCCAGCAGCTTCTCATCCGGGACAGGGGATGGCTACACCTTC
CDR3: CASSFSSGTGDGYTF
J: TRBJ1-2
V: TRBV11-2
size: few
D: TRBD1

DNA: TGTGCCAGCAGTTCAGTCCCGAACACTGAAGCTTTCTTT
CDR3: CASSSVPNTEAFF
J: TRBJ1-1
V: TRBV27
size: many
D: NA

DNA: TGCAGTGCCAGACAGGGTAACACTGAAGCTTTCTTT
CDR3: CSARQGNTEAFF
J: TRBJ1-1
V: TRBV20-1
size: many
D: TRBD1

DNA: TGTGCCATCAGAGCCCTGACAGGACGCTACAATGAGCAGTTCTTC
CDR3: CAIRALTGRYNEQFF
J: TRBJ2-1
V: TRBV10-3
size: NA
D: NA

DNA: TGTGCCAGCAGTTTAATTGGACAGGGAAACACTGAAGCTTTCTTT
CDR3: CASSLIGQGNTEAFF
J: TRBJ1-1
V: TRBV28
size: few
D: TRBD1

DNA: TGTGCCAGCAGCCCAATGACAGGGGGCAGTACGCAGTATTTT
CDR3: CASSPMTGGSTQYF
J: TRBJ2-3
V: TRBV7-9
size: few
D: TRBD1

DNA: TGTGCCAGCAGCCTCGACAGTTCCTATGGCTACACCTTC
CDR3: CASSLDSSYGYTF
J: TRBJ1-2
V: TRBV25-1
size: NA
D: NA

DNA: TGTGCCAGTATCCCCAGGGCTGCGACTTTAAATGAGCAGTTCTTC
CDR3: CASIPRAATLNEQFF
J: TRBJ2-1
V: TRBV19
size: NA
D: NA

DNA: TGTGCCAGCAGACTAGGACTTATGGATGTCTACACCTTC
CDR3: CASRLGLMDVYTF
J: TRBJ1-2
V: TRBV13
size: many
D: NA

DNA: TGTGCCAGTAGTCCCTCCACCCCGGGGGCAAGGTGGAACATTCAGTACTTC
CDR3: CASSPSTPGARWNIQYF
J: TRBJ2-4
V: TRBV19
size: many
D: NA

DNA: TGTGCCAGCAGCCAAGCCCTAGCGGGGGGGGAGAGAGAGACCCAGTACTTC
CDR3: CASSQALAGGERETQYF
J: TRBJ2-5
V: TRBV3-1
size: many
D: TRBD2

DNA: TGTGCCATCAGTTCCCCCAGCAGGGGACAGGGGGGTTACGAGCAGTACTTC
CDR3: CAISSPSRGQGGYEQYF
J: TRBJ2-7
V: TRBV10-3
size: NA
D: TRBD1

DNA: TGTGCCAGCAGCTTCCGGGACAGGGAAGAGACCCAGTACTTC
CDR3: CASSFRDREETQYF
J: TRBJ2-5
V: TRBV7-9
size: few
D: TRBD1

DNA: TGTGCCAGCAGCCCGGACAGAGTAGCCAAAAACATTCAGTACTTC
CDR3: CASSPDRVAKNIQYF
J: TRBJ2-4
V: TRBV7-8
size: few
D: NA

DNA: TGCAGTGCTAGAGAACGGGGGATCTCTGGAAACACCATATATTTT
CDR3: CSARERGISGNTIYF
J: TRBJ1-3
V: TRBV20-1
size: few
D: NA

DNA: TGCAGCGTCGCTGATATTTCCTACGAGCAGTACTTC
CDR3: CSVADISYEQYF
J: TRBJ2-7
V: TRBV29-1
size: few
D: NA

DNA: TGTGCCAGCAGTTACGGGGGGACCTCTGGAAACACCATATATTTT
CDR3: CASSYGGTSGNTIYF
J: TRBJ1-3
V: TRBV6-2/TRBV6-3
size: few
D: NA

DNA: TGTGCCAGCAGCCAAGATTTCCCCCGGGGGGGCAGCACAGATACGCAGTATTTT
CDR3: CASSQDFPRGGSTDTQYF
J: TRBJ2-3
V: TRBV3-2
size: few
D: NA

DNA: TGTGCCAGTAGTTCCGGGACTAGCGGATACTACAATGAGCAGTTCTTC
CDR3: CASSSGTSGYYNEQFF
J: TRBJ2-1
V: TRBV19
size: NA
D: TRBD2

DNA: TGCAGCGTTGAAGGGGTCGCCGACAGGGGGCGGACTGATGGCTACACCTTC
CDR3: CSVEGVADRGRTDGYTF
J: TRBJ1-2
V: TRBV29-1
size: many
D: TRBD1

DNA: TGTGCCACGAGGGCAAGGAGCACAGATACGCAGTATTTT
CDR3: CATRARSTDTQYF
J: TRBJ2-3
V: TRBV6-5
size: many
D: NA

DNA: TGTGCCAGCAGCTTAGAGGGGGGCCTGAGCACAGATACGCAGTATTTT
CDR3: CASSLEGGLSTDTQYF
J: TRBJ2-3
V: TRBV7-2
size: many
D: NA

DNA: TGCGCCAGCAGCTCTCGACTAGCGGGGTTGAGAAGGACAGATACGCAGTATTTT
CDR3: CASSSRLAGLRRTDTQYF
J: TRBJ2-3
V: TRBV5-1
size: few
D: TRBD2

DNA: TGTGCCAGCCATCAGACAGGGGTAACTGAAGCTTTCTTT
CDR3: CASHQTGVTEAFF
J: TRBJ1-1
V: TRBV6-1
size: few
D: TRBD1

DNA: TGTGCCAGCAGTGGAAACTATGGCTACACCTTC
CDR3: CASSGNYGYTF
J: TRBJ1-2
V: TRBV2
size: NA
D: NA

DNA: TGTGCCAGTAGTCCCCGACAGGGGTTTGAATGGGCCTACGAGCAGTACTTC
CDR3: CASSPRQGFEWAYEQYF
J: TRBJ2-7
V: TRBV19
size: many
D: TRBD1

DNA: TGTGCCAGCAGTTCGGGGTACGAGCAGTACTTC
CDR3: CASSSGYEQYF
J: TRBJ2-7
V: TRBV12-3/TRBV12-4
size: many
D: NA

DNA: TGCAGCGTTGAACAACTCGACACAACGGGGACCCAGTACTTC
CDR3: CSVEQLDTTGTQYF
J: TRBJ2-5
V: TRBV29-1
size: many
D: NA

DNA: TGTGCCAGCGGAGGGGGAAGCACAGATACGCAGTATTTT
CDR3: CASGGGSTDTQYF
J: TRBJ2-3
V: TRBV6-4
size: many
D: NA

DNA: TGTGCCAGCAGCGTAGGAGTTTCCGGGGAACTTAATGAAAAACTGTTTTTT
CDR3: CASSVGVSGELNEKLFF
J: TRBJ1-4
V: TRBV9
size: NA
D: NA

DNA: TGTGCCAGTCACACAGGGGCAGATACGCAGTATTTT
CDR3: CASHTGADTQYF
J: TRBJ2-3
V: TRBV28
size: few
D: TRBD1

DNA: TGCAGTGCTATAAGTGGGGCAGCCTACAATGAGCAGTTCTTC
CDR3: CSAISGAAYNEQFF
J: TRBJ2-1
V: TRBV20-1
size: many
D: NA

DNA: TGTGCCAGCAGCTTAACGCCCCGGACCTACGAGCAGTACTTC
CDR3: CASSLTPRTYEQYF
J: TRBJ2-7
V: TRBV7-2
size: many
D: NA

DNA: TGTGCCAGCCGGTTATCCCATCTAGCGGGGGAAGAGACCCAGTACTTC
CDR3: CASRLSHLAGEETQYF
J: TRBJ2-5
V: TRBV6-1
size: NA
D: TRBD2

DNA: TGTGCCAGCAGTTGGGGCAACATCGTAACAGGTGGCTACACCTTC
CDR3: CASSWGNIVTGGYTF
J: TRBJ1-2
V: TRBV11-2
size: few
D: NA

DNA: TGTGCCAGCAGAAGGGACAGAAGCTCCTACGAGCAGTACTTC
CDR3: CASRRDRSSYEQYF
J: TRBJ2-7
V: TRBV12-3/TRBV12-4
size: many
D: TRBD1

DNA: TGTGCCAGCAGTACGACCGGGACAGGGACCTACGAGCAGTACTTC
CDR3: CASSTTGTGTYEQYF
J: TRBJ2-7
V: TRBV28
size: NA
D: TRBD1

DNA: TGCAGTGCCCCAATGGGGACGAACTACGAGCAGTACTTC
CDR3: CSAPMGTNYEQYF
J: TRBJ2-7
V: TRBV20-1
size: many
D: NA

DNA: TGCGCCAGCAGCCCTCCGGAGACACTCTATGGCTACACCTTC
CDR3: CASSPPETLYGYTF
J: TRBJ1-2
V: TRBV4-1
size: NA
D: NA

DNA: TGTGCCAGCAGCCATTCACAGGGTTTCTACGAGCAGTACTTC
CDR3: CASSHSQGFYEQYF
J: TRBJ2-7
V: TRBV5-6
size: many
D: NA

DNA: TGTGCCAGCAGCACCTACGAGACGGCAAGAGCATACAATGAGCAGTTCTTC
CDR3: CASSTYETARAYNEQFF
J: TRBJ2-1
V: TRBV7-6
size: few
D: NA

DNA: TGTGCCAGCAGTTCGGGACAGGGTACCACAGATACGCAGTATTTT
CDR3: CASSSGQGTTDTQYF
J: TRBJ2-3
V: TRBV6-2/TRBV6-3
size: few
D: TRBD1